The present entry profiles one T cell receptor beta chain with its context. Its antigen is unidentified. This record comes from a study of T cell responses to AZD1222 COVID-19 vaccine. There are 13 residues in the CDR3. CDR1 SGHNT and CDR2 YENEEA come from the germline V gene. Trimming pared 5 bases from V and 0 bases from J, leaving 8 bases between. Overall study findings and caveats: Increases in Spike-specific TCR breadth and depth were seen after two AZD1222 doses. White British ancestry dominated among donors, who included more females, and clonal diversity was possibly underestimated.

Produced via immunoSEQ multiplex PCR; TCRdb's table is partial and in-frame only. The sample lists approximately 110,000 clones; more than 75% were seen once. Sequencing used peripheral blood, obtained on day 0 of AZD1222 vaccination. This chain connects TRBV11-3 to TRBJ2-7; possibly TRBD1 for D (5 bases). The sequence was collected from an adult in good health. The CDR3, as DNA: TGTGCCAGCAGCACTACAGGCTCCTACGAGCAGTACTTC. Protein product: CASSTTGSYEQYF. The whole variable domain, filled in from reference TRBV11-3 and TRBJ2-7, reads EAGVVQSPRYKIIEKKQPVAFWCNPISGHNTLYWYLQNLGQGPELLIRYENEEAVDDSQLPKDRFSAERLKGVDSTLKIQPAELGDSAVYLCASSTTGSYEQYFGPGTRLTVT.